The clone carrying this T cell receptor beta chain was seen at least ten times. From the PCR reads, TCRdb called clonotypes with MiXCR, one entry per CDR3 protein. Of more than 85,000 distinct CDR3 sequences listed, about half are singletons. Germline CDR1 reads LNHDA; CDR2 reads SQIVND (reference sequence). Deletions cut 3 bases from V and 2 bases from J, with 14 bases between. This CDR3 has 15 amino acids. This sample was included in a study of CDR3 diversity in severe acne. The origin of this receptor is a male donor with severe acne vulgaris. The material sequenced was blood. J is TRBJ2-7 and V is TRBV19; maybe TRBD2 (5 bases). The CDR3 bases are TGTGCCAGTAGTATTGGAAGGGCCGGGGCCTACGAGCAGTACTTC. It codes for CASSIGRAGAYEQYF.